This T cell receptor beta chain came from a study of T-cell memory formation after mild COVID-19 (dated by TCRdb to about 2021). As for the study more broadly: Most TCR sequence clusters were specific to one of the two donors. Longitudinal TCRalpha and TCRbeta repertoire sequencing tracked T-cell clones expanding and contracting after mild COVID-19 in two donors. Two young, previously healthy adult volunteers made up the cohort, one male and one female. Overall study outcomes, separate from this receptor: Some responding clones were found in pre-infection memory, which suggests that pre-existing cross-reactive memory T cells took part in the SARS-CoV-2 response. Whether the second-wave clones peaking on day 37 were SARS-CoV-2 specific was not confirmed. Contracting CD4+ clones appeared mostly in the CM and EM memory subsets, whereas CD8+ clones were enriched in EMRA. Only a couple of mild cases were covered by the study, and larger cohorts that include severe cases with pre-infection samples were considered necessary. Balanced CD4/CD8 phenotypes were observed for clones contracting from day 15 to 85, whereas a bias towards CD4+ was observed for a second wave of clones expanding from day 15 to 37.

Sequencer: Illumina NovaSeq 6000. cDNA libraries for TCRalpha and TCRbeta were prepared by 5'RACE using constant-segment primers, with sample barcodes and unique molecular identifiers added. Trizol reagent was used to extract RNA from every sample. Library amplification was performed in two PCR steps, and a second sample barcode and Illumina TruSeq adapters were introduced in the second step. Libraries were sequenced on an Illumina NovaSeq with 2 x 150 bp paired-end reads. Regarding the original processing steps: Demultiplexing of reads and collapsing into UMI-guided consensus sequences were performed with migec v1.2.7. Using mixcr v2.1.11, the UMI consensuses were aligned to TRA and TRB V and J templates and assembled into clonotypes. A clonotype was counted as expanded or contracted only if both edgeR and NoisET called the change significant, with noise models trained on biological replicates. For edgeR calls, the cutoffs were a false discovery rate-adjusted p below 0.01 and a log2 fold-change threshold of 1. As an exploratory analysis of dynamics, PCA with hierarchical clustering was applied to max-normalized trajectories of the 1000 most abundant clonotypes. The CD4 or CD8 phenotype of responding clones was assigned using the separately sequenced CD4+ and CD8+ repertoires. The public reads were reprocessed in TCRdb via fastp at Q25 and MiXCR, keeping in-frame beta chains. Rows are combined by CDR3 protein, so each entry shows the most common genes and DNA. The V and J calls reflect TCRdb's pipeline rather than the authors' work. This sample is represented by a few hundred thousand distinct CDR3 sequences; more than 15% of them were singletons. The ten biggest clones cover under 25% of the sample.

V lost 1 base and J lost 1 base; the stretch between them is 4 bases long. The CDR3 runs 12 residues from the cysteine to the phenylalanine. The sequence is cut down to CDR3 DNA, 36 bases in frame from base 1. The germline V gene (reference sequence) yields DFQATT for CDR1 and SNEGSKA for CDR2. Ficoll-Paque density gradient centrifugation was used to isolate PBMCs. This clonotype was observed a handful of times. Its antigen is unknown. No much larger clone exists at a distance of one base, and base qualities are not known. The receptor comes from a man aged 18 to 30 who had mild COVID-19 (a few samples of this study predate the infection). The sample titles of this study are shuffled in the database, so cell type and time point are left out; the donor was told from shared clones. The chain uses TRBV20-1 and TRBJ1-1; a confident D gene designation cannot be given. The specimen sequenced was PBMCs or a T cell subset sorted from them (not recorded which). CDR3 sequence: CSARVRNTEAFF. The DNA sequence is TGCAGTGCTAGAGTCAGGAACACTGAAGCTTTCTTT.